A selection of T cell receptor beta chains follows, all from one sample in a study of shared clonotypes between healthy human individuals. Profiling relied on immunoSEQ multiplex PCR, and the TCRdb table lists in-frame clones only, not all of them. Here the sample spans about 990,000 clones, about 84% being singletons. Input material: memory CD4+ T cells from PBMCs. The receptors shown here come from a man aged 18-30 years in good health. Some clones in this sample may be carry-over from other donors' samples. Each CDR3 is given with its conserved first and last residue. D genes are given only for firm matches. Rows give clone size only sometimes, using once, few, many, or a class for an expanded clone.

clone_size: .
v_call: TRBV7-3
d_call: .
j_call: TRBJ2-6
cdr3_aa: CASSPKAGQSSGANVLTF
cdr3_nt: TGTGCCAGCAGCCCTAAAGCGGGACAGAGCTCTGGGGCCAACGTCCTGACTTTC

clone_size: .
v_call: TRBV5-1
d_call: TRBD1
j_call: TRBJ2-3
cdr3_aa: CASSLAGQGAGDTQYF
cdr3_nt: TGCGCCAGCAGCTTGGCGGGACAGGGGGCGGGAGATACGCAGTATTTT

clone_size: .
v_call: TRBV29-1
d_call: .
j_call: TRBJ1-2
cdr3_aa: CSVSGFYGYTF
cdr3_nt: TGCAGCGTTTCGGGGTTCTATGGCTACACCTTC

clone_size: .
v_call: TRBV27
d_call: .
j_call: TRBJ2-5
cdr3_aa: CASSPRTKETQYF
cdr3_nt: TGTGCCAGCAGTCCTCGGACTAAAGAGACCCAGTACTTC

clone_size: once
v_call: TRBV28
d_call: .
j_call: TRBJ2-3
cdr3_aa: CASSLGTGLYGGRRTDTQYF
cdr3_nt: TGTGCCAGCAGTTTGGGGACAGGCCTATACGGCGGGAGGCGCACAGATACGCAGTATTTT

clone_size: many
v_call: TRBV4-1
d_call: TRBD1
j_call: TRBJ1-3
cdr3_aa: CASSPRQGSGNTIYF
cdr3_nt: TGCGCCAGCAGCCCTCGACAGGGCTCTGGAAACACCATATATTTT

clone_size: .
v_call: TRBV18
d_call: .
j_call: TRBJ1-2
cdr3_aa: CASSPMAGTEGYTF
cdr3_nt: TGTGCCAGCTCACCAATGGCAGGGACGGAGGGCTACACCTTC

clone_size: .
v_call: TRBV6-6
d_call: TRBD1
j_call: TRBJ1-5
cdr3_aa: CASSYVDRGDQPQHF
cdr3_nt: TGTGCCAGCAGTTACGTCGACAGGGGAGATCAGCCCCAGCATTTT

clone_size: .
v_call: TRBV5-1
d_call: .
j_call: TRBJ2-1
cdr3_aa: CASSLGAWDNEQFF
cdr3_nt: TGCGCCAGCAGCTTGGGCGCTTGGGACAATGAGCAGTTCTTC

clone_size: .
v_call: TRBV29-1
d_call: TRBD2
j_call: TRBJ2-5
cdr3_aa: CSVGGLAGKTETQYF
cdr3_nt: TGCAGCGTTGGGGGCCTAGCGGGAAAGACGGAGACCCAGTACTTC

clone_size: few
v_call: TRBV7-9
d_call: TRBD1
j_call: TRBJ1-2
cdr3_aa: CASSLGQGMYGYTF
cdr3_nt: TGTGCCAGCAGCTTAGGACAGGGAATGTATGGCTACACCTTC

clone_size: .
v_call: TRBV27
d_call: TRBD2
j_call: TRBJ2-7
cdr3_aa: CASMDSGRKQYF
cdr3_nt: TGTGCCAGCATGGACAGCGGGAGAAAGCAGTACTTC

clone_size: .
v_call: TRBV7-3
d_call: .
j_call: TRBJ1-1
cdr3_aa: CASSPPRAFF
cdr3_nt: TGTGCCAGCAGCCCCCCGCGGGCTTTCTTT

clone_size: .
v_call: TRBV5-6
d_call: .
j_call: TRBJ1-1
cdr3_aa: CASSPRLGAEAFF
cdr3_nt: TGTGCCAGCAGCCCCCGACTGGGGGCTGAAGCTTTCTTT

clone_size: many
v_call: TRBV5-3
d_call: .
j_call: TRBJ2-1
cdr3_aa: CARSSGNVRNEQFF
cdr3_nt: TGTGCCAGAAGCTCTGGAAACGTACGCAATGAGCAGTTCTTC

clone_size: .
v_call: TRBV7-3
d_call: .
j_call: TRBJ1-1
cdr3_aa: CATMGGNTEAFF
cdr3_nt: TGTGCCACCATGGGGGGTAACACTGAAGCTTTCTTT

clone_size: .
v_call: TRBV7-2
d_call: .
j_call: TRBJ1-5
cdr3_aa: CASKQDSNQPQHF
cdr3_nt: TGTGCCAGCAAACAGGATAGCAATCAGCCCCAGCATTTT

clone_size: .
v_call: TRBV7-2
d_call: TRBD1
j_call: TRBJ2-3
cdr3_aa: CASSISGTGTDTQYF
cdr3_nt: TGTGCCAGCAGCATATCCGGGACAGGCACAGATACGCAGTATTTT

clone_size: .
v_call: TRBV2
d_call: .
j_call: TRBJ1-2
cdr3_aa: CASRAPVERGYTF
cdr3_nt: TGTGCCAGCAGGGCCCCGGTAGAACGCGGCTACACCTTC

clone_size: .
v_call: TRBV7-7
d_call: .
j_call: TRBJ2-2
cdr3_aa: CASSLGDPGELFF
cdr3_nt: TGTGCCAGCAGCTTAGGGGACCCCGGGGAGCTGTTTTTT

clone_size: .
v_call: TRBV10-3
d_call: .
j_call: TRBJ2-7
cdr3_aa: CAISDEQDGEQYF
cdr3_nt: TGTGCCATCAGTGATGAGCAGGACGGCGAGCAGTACTTC

clone_size: .
v_call: TRBV11-2
d_call: .
j_call: TRBJ2-2
cdr3_aa: CASSWKTRVNTGELFF
cdr3_nt: TGTGCCAGCAGCTGGAAGACTCGGGTGAACACCGGGGAGCTGTTTTTT

clone_size: .
v_call: TRBV5-1
d_call: TRBD1
j_call: TRBJ2-1
cdr3_aa: CASSTGQGSYNEQFF
cdr3_nt: TGCGCCAGCAGCACGGGACAGGGCTCCTACAATGAGCAGTTCTTC

clone_size: .
v_call: TRBV6-5
d_call: .
j_call: TRBJ2-7
cdr3_aa: CASSYGLALEQYF
cdr3_nt: TGTGCCAGCAGTTACGGGTTAGCCCTCGAGCAGTACTTC

clone_size: .
v_call: TRBV19
d_call: .
j_call: TRBJ1-1
cdr3_aa: CAISPGHLNTEAFF
cdr3_nt: TGTGCCATCTCACCGGGACATTTGAACACTGAAGCTTTCTTT

clone_size: .
v_call: TRBV7-9
d_call: TRBD1
j_call: TRBJ1-5
cdr3_aa: CASSSHTGAIQPQHF
cdr3_nt: TGTGCCAGCAGCTCTCACACAGGGGCCATTCAGCCCCAGCATTTT

clone_size: .
v_call: TRBV19
d_call: TRBD2
j_call: TRBJ2-2
cdr3_aa: CASSRFASGRSAGELFF
cdr3_nt: TGTGCCAGTAGTAGGTTCGCTAGCGGGAGGAGCGCCGGGGAGCTGTTTTTT

clone_size: .
v_call: TRBV30
d_call: TRBD2
j_call: TRBJ2-5
cdr3_aa: CAWRPGLAGKETQYF
cdr3_nt: TGTGCCTGGAGGCCGGGACTAGCGGGAAAAGAGACCCAGTACTTC

clone_size: .
v_call: TRBV18
d_call: .
j_call: TRBJ1-1
cdr3_aa: CASSGVNGNTEAFF
cdr3_nt: TGTGCCAGCTCAGGGGTAAACGGAAACACTGAAGCTTTCTTT

clone_size: .
v_call: TRBV19
d_call: .
j_call: TRBJ2-3
cdr3_aa: CASSIGRVASTDTQYF
cdr3_nt: TGTGCCAGTAGTATAGGTAGGGTAGCCAGCACAGATACGCAGTATTTT

clone_size: .
v_call: TRBV9
d_call: TRBD1
j_call: TRBJ2-1
cdr3_aa: CASSVGQGPYNEQFF
cdr3_nt: TGTGCCAGCAGCGTTGGACAGGGTCCCTACAATGAGCAGTTCTTC

clone_size: .
v_call: TRBV28
d_call: .
j_call: TRBJ1-1
cdr3_aa: CASHIREQAFF
cdr3_nt: TGTGCCAGCCACATACGGGAGCAAGCTTTCTTT

clone_size: .
v_call: TRBV5-1
d_call: TRBD2
j_call: TRBJ2-1
cdr3_aa: CASSLRLAGGDNEQFF
cdr3_nt: TGCGCCAGCAGCTTGAGACTAGCGGGAGGGGACAATGAGCAGTTCTTC

clone_size: .
v_call: TRBV5-1
d_call: .
j_call: TRBJ2-2
cdr3_aa: CASSIGSQGTGELFF
cdr3_nt: TGCGCCAGCAGCATTGGCTCGCAGGGGACCGGGGAGCTGTTTTTT

clone_size: .
v_call: TRBV18
d_call: TRBD1
j_call: TRBJ1-1
cdr3_aa: CASRSTAGTGNTEAFF
cdr3_nt: TGTGCCAGCCGATCAACGGCCGGGACAGGGAACACTGAAGCTTTCTTT

clone_size: .
v_call: TRBV6-5
d_call: .
j_call: TRBJ1-4
cdr3_aa: CASSPGPGELFF
cdr3_nt: TGTGCCAGCAGCCCCGGGCCCGGCGAACTGTTTTTT

clone_size: .
v_call: TRBV7-9
d_call: .
j_call: TRBJ1-2
cdr3_aa: CASSSETGVYGYTF
cdr3_nt: TGTGCCAGCAGCTCCGAGACAGGCGTCTATGGCTACACCTTC

clone_size: many
v_call: TRBV7-2
d_call: TRBD1
j_call: TRBJ2-3
cdr3_aa: CASSSQGVATDTQYF
cdr3_nt: TGTGCCAGCAGCTCCCAGGGGGTAGCCACAGATACGCAGTATTTT

clone_size: .
v_call: TRBV7-9
d_call: TRBD2
j_call: TRBJ2-3
cdr3_aa: CASSLTAGGGILDTQYF
cdr3_nt: TGTGCCAGCAGCCTCACAGCGGGAGGGGGCATTTTGGATACGCAGTATTTT

clone_size: few
v_call: TRBV5-1
d_call: .
j_call: TRBJ2-1
cdr3_aa: CASSSVVVNGDNEQFF
cdr3_nt: TGCGCCAGCAGCTCTGTCGTGGTTAACGGCGACAATGAGCAGTTCTTC

clone_size: .
v_call: TRBV7-2
d_call: .
j_call: TRBJ2-1
cdr3_aa: CASSLRSNEQFF
cdr3_nt: TGTGCCAGCAGCTTACGCAGCAATGAGCAGTTCTTC

clone_size: .
v_call: TRBV27
d_call: .
j_call: TRBJ2-5
cdr3_aa: CASSLRQLETQYF
cdr3_nt: TGTGCCAGCAGTTTACGACAGCTAGAGACCCAGTACTTC

clone_size: .
v_call: TRBV28
d_call: TRBD2
j_call: TRBJ2-1
cdr3_aa: CASSLQSGSRYNEQFF
cdr3_nt: TGTGCCAGCAGTTTACAGAGCGGGAGCAGGTACAATGAGCAGTTCTTC

clone_size: .
v_call: TRBV5-6
d_call: .
j_call: TRBJ1-5
cdr3_aa: CASGRFGTGDQPQHF
cdr3_nt: TGTGCCAGCGGGCGATTTGGGACGGGTGATCAGCCCCAGCATTTT

clone_size: .
v_call: TRBV7-8
d_call: .
j_call: TRBJ2-1
cdr3_aa: CASSLEVRAAGYEQFF
cdr3_nt: TGTGCCAGCAGCTTAGAAGTCCGTGCAGCGGGCTATGAGCAGTTCTTC

clone_size: .
v_call: TRBV7-2
d_call: TRBD2
j_call: TRBJ2-7
cdr3_aa: CASSFGTSGTYEQYF
cdr3_nt: TGTGCCAGCAGCTTCGGGACTAGCGGGACCTACGAGCAGTACTTC

clone_size: .
v_call: TRBV4-2
d_call: TRBD2
j_call: TRBJ2-3
cdr3_aa: CASSQASGSTDTQYF
cdr3_nt: TGTGCCAGCAGCCAAGCTAGCGGGAGCACAGATACGCAGTATTTT

clone_size: once
v_call: TRBV9
d_call: .
j_call: TRBJ2-5
cdr3_aa: CASSVSGNQETQYF
cdr3_nt: TGTGCCAGCAGCGTATCGGGGAACCAAGAGACCCAGTACTTC

clone_size: .
v_call: TRBV5-4
d_call: TRBD1
j_call: TRBJ2-2
cdr3_aa: CASSRRDRAGGELFF
cdr3_nt: TGTGCCAGCAGCCGCCGGGACAGGGCGGGCGGGGAGCTGTTTTTT

clone_size: .
v_call: TRBV6-6
d_call: .
j_call: TRBJ1-1
cdr3_aa: CASSPDLNWDNTEAFF
cdr3_nt: TGTGCCAGCAGCCCCGATCTGAATTGGGACAACACTGAAGCTTTCTTT

clone_size: .
v_call: TRBV19
d_call: .
j_call: TRBJ2-3
cdr3_aa: CASSPAVHTQYF
cdr3_nt: TGTGCCAGTAGCCCAGCGGTACATACGCAGTATTTT

clone_size: .
v_call: TRBV5-4
d_call: TRBD2
j_call: TRBJ2-7
cdr3_aa: CASSLGSSGRAPYEQYF
cdr3_nt: TGTGCCAGCAGCTTGGGCAGTAGCGGGAGGGCACCCTACGAGCAGTACTTC

clone_size: .
v_call: TRBV6-6
d_call: .
j_call: TRBJ1-2
cdr3_aa: CASLGPTQNYGYTF
cdr3_nt: TGTGCCAGCCTTGGGCCGACCCAAAACTATGGCTACACCTTC

clone_size: .
v_call: TRBV18
d_call: TRBD2
j_call: TRBJ2-7
cdr3_aa: CASSPSGGSYEQYF
cdr3_nt: TGTGCCAGCTCACCCTCGGGAGGGTCCTACGAGCAGTACTTC

clone_size: .
v_call: TRBV1
d_call: .
j_call: TRBJ1-5
cdr3_aa: CTSSQNQDGQPQHF
cdr3_nt: TGCACCAGCAGCCAGAACCAGGACGGTCAGCCCCAGCATTTT

clone_size: .
v_call: TRBV10-3
d_call: .
j_call: TRBJ1-1
cdr3_aa: CASRQTNTEAFF
cdr3_nt: TGTGCCTCAAGACAGACGAACACTGAAGCTTTCTTT

clone_size: .
v_call: TRBV7-3
d_call: TRBD2
j_call: TRBJ2-5
cdr3_aa: CASSLGVAGRQETQYF
cdr3_nt: TGTGCCAGCAGCTTAGGGGTAGCGGGGCGCCAAGAGACCCAGTACTTC

clone_size: .
v_call: TRBV15
d_call: .
j_call: TRBJ1-2
cdr3_aa: CATSSLRDRTYYGYTF
cdr3_nt: TGTGCCACCAGCAGCTTACGCGACAGAACTTACTATGGCTACACCTTC

clone_size: few
v_call: TRBV10-3
d_call: .
j_call: TRBJ1-3
cdr3_aa: CAISESRGSGNTIYF
cdr3_nt: TGTGCCATCAGTGAGTCCCGAGGATCTGGAAACACCATATATTTT

clone_size: .
v_call: TRBV28
d_call: .
j_call: TRBJ1-1
cdr3_aa: CASSLRRRDTEAFF
cdr3_nt: TGTGCCAGCAGTTTGAGGAGGCGAGACACTGAAGCTTTCTTT